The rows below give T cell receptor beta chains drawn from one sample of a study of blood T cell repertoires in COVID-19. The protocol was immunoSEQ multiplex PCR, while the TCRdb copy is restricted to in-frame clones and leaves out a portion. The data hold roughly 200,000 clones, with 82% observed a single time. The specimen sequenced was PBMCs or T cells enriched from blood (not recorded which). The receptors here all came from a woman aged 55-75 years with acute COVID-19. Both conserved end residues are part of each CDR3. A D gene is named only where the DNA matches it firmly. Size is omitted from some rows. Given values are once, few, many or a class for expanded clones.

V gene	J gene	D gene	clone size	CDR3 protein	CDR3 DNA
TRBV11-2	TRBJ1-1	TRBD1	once	CASSLTTGRAFF	TGTGCCAGCAGCCTTACGACAGGGCGAGCTTTCTTT
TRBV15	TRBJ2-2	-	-	CATSDPGQRPGELFF	TGTGCCACCAGCGATCCTGGCCAGCGGCCCGGGGAGCTGTTTTTT
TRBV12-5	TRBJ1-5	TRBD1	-	CASAGQGNQPQHF	TGTGCTAGTGCCGGACAGGGGAATCAGCCCCAGCATTTT
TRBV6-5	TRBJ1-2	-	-	CASSYSYRENYGYTF	TGTGCCAGCAGTTACTCGTACAGGGAAAACTATGGCTACACCTTC
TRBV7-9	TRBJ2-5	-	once	CASSLRDNQETQYF	TGTGCCAGCAGCTTGAGGGACAACCAAGAGACCCAGTACTTC
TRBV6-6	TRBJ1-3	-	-	CASSNRAFNSGNTIYF	TGTGCCAGCAGTAACAGGGCCTTCAACTCTGGAAACACCATATATTTT
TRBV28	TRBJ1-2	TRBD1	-	CASSAGTGVDGYTF	TGTGCCAGCAGTGCCGGGACAGGGGTTGATGGCTACACCTTC
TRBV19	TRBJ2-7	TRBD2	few	CASSNRGSYEQYF	TGTGCCAGTAGTAATCGCGGGAGCTACGAGCAGTACTTC
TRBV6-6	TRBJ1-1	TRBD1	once	CASSAGTGRTEAFF	TGTGCCAGCAGCGCCGGGACAGGGCGAACTGAAGCTTTCTTT
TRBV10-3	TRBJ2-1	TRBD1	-	CAMARGQGIDEQFF	TGTGCCATGGCCCGTGGACAGGGGATAGATGAGCAGTTCTTC
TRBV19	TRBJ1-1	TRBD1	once	CASSVRDRKNTEAFF	TGTGCCAGTAGTGTACGGGACAGAAAGAACACTGAAGCTTTCTTT
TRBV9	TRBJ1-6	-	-	CASSVGEGGSPLHF	TGTGCCAGCAGCGTAGGGGAAGGGGGTTCACCCCTCCACTTT
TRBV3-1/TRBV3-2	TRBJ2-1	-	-	CASSQGAGSYNEQFF	TGTGCCAGCAGCCAAGGGGCGGGCTCCTACAATGAGCAGTTCTTC
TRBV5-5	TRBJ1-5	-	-	CASSLGHQDQPQHF	TGTGCCAGCAGCTTAGGACATCAAGATCAGCCCCAGCATTTT
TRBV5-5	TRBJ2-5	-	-	CASSLRLAIGETQYF	TGTGCCAGCAGCTTGCGGCTAGCGATCGGAGAGACCCAGTACTTC
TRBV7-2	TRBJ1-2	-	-	CASSLSHVYGYTF	TGTGCCAGCAGCTTATCCCATGTCTATGGCTACACCTTC
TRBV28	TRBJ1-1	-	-	CASSPRGGNTEAFF	TGTGCCAGCAGCCCTAGGGGGGGGAACACTGAAGCTTTCTTT
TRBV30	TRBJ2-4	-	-	CAWAGTAKNIQYF	TGTGCCTGGGCGGGGACAGCCAAAAACATTCAGTACTTC
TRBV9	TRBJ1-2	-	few	CASSVGRGREVQGYTF	TGTGCCAGCAGCGTAGGTAGGGGCAGGGAAGTTCAGGGCTACACCTTC
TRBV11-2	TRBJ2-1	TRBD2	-	CASSLDRASGTRNEQFF	TGTGCCAGCAGCTTAGATCGAGCTAGCGGGACTAGGAATGAGCAGTTCTTC
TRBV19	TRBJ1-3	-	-	CASSDRSSGNTIYF	TGTGCCTCAAGCGACCGAAGCTCTGGAAACACCATATATTTT
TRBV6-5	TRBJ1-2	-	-	CASSYSASGYGYTF	TGTGCCAGCAGTTACTCGGCCAGCGGCTATGGCTACACCTTC
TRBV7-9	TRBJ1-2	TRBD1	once	CASSLKGQGRTGYTF	TGTGCCAGCAGCTTAAAGGGACAGGGGAGGACAGGCTACACCTTC
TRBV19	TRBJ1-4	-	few	CASSIDRGEKLFF	TGTGCCAGTAGTATTGATAGGGGGGAAAAACTGTTTTTT
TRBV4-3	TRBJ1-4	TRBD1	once	CASSQEMGQVNEKLFF	TGCGCCAGCAGCCAAGAGATGGGACAGGTTAATGAAAAACTGTTTTTT
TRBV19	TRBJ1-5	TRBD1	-	CASRTPRTGVNQPQHF	TGTGCCAGTAGAACTCCCCGGACAGGGGTCAATCAGCCCCAGCATTTT
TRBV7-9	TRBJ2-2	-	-	CASSLARDSSTGELFF	TGTGCCAGCAGCTTAGCCCGGGACTCCTCCACCGGGGAGCTGTTTTTT
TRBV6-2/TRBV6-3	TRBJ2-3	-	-	CASSSSGSGTQYF	TGTGCCAGCAGTTCCTCGGGGAGCGGCACGCAGTATTTT